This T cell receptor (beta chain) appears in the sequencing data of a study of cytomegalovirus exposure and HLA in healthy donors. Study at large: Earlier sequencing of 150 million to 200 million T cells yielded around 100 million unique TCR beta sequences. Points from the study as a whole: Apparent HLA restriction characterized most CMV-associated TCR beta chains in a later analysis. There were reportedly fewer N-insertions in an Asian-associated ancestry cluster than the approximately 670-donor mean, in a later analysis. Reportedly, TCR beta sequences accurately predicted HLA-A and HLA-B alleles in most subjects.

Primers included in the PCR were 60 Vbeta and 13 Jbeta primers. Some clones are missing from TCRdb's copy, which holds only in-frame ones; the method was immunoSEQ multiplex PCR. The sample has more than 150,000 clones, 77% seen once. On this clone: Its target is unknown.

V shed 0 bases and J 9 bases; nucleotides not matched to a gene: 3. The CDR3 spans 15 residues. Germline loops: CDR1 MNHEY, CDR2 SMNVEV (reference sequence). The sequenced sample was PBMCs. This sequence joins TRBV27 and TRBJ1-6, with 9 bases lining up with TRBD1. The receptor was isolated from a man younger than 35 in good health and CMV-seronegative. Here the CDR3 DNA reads TGTGCCAGCAGTTTATCCGACAGGGGGATTTCACCCCTCCACTTT. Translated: CASSLSDRGISPLHF.